The 26 T cell receptor beta chains below come from one sample, sequenced in a study of blood T cell repertoires in COVID-19. Method: immunoSEQ multiplex PCR; TCRdb's copy keeps in-frame clones and lacks some. Of 180,000 or so clones listed, more than 85% are singletons. Material for sequencing was peripheral blood. These receptors originate from a man in his late teens or twenties with acute or convalescent COVID-19.

This clone showed up just a few times. Here the CDR3 reads CASSVGAADTQYF. The CDR3 DNA sequence: TGTGCCAGCAGTGTGGGGGCAGCAGATACGCAGTATTTT. This chain uses TRBV2 with TRBJ2-3; D may be TRBD1 (6 bases). The germline V and J ends were trimmed by 4 bases and 4 bases, with 9 bases remaining between them. The CDR3 length is 13 residues. Per the germline V gene, CDR1 is SNHLY and CDR2 is FYNNEI.

The chain has TRBV21-1 and TRBJ2-7; TRBD1 is the table's D call and was not checked against the DNA. TRBV21-1 is a pseudogene. This CDR3 region has 14 residues. The CDR3 DNA reads as TGTGCCAGCACCAAGGACAGGGTCTCCTACGAGCAGTACTTC. Protein: CASTKDRVSYEQYF.

The rearrangement links TRBV4-1 to TRBJ1-5; 7 nucleotides match TRBD1. The V and J ends lost 2 bases and 3 bases, in that order; junction bases with no gene match: 4. The CDR3 runs 15 residues. CDR1 is MGHRA, CDR2 YSYEKL, per germline. In nucleotides, the CDR3 is TGCGCCAGCAGCCAAAACAGGGGTGACAATCAGCCCCAGCATTTT. Translating gives CASSQNRGDNQPQHF.

The chain carries TRBV5-3 and TRBJ2-7, with D maybe TRBD2 (6 bases). TRBV5-3 is an ORF, with its function uncertain. The CDR3 contains 16 residues. The V end lost 0 bases, the J end lost 6 bases, and 19 bases lay between the germline ends. The CDR3 sequence: CARSLGTRGLLSEQYV. The CDR3 coding sequence is TGTGCCAGAAGCTTGGGAACTAGGGGACTGCTCTCCGAGCAGTACGTC.

V and J are TRBV18 and TRBJ2-2, with D maybe TRBD2 (6 bases). CDR1 is KGHSH and CDR2 is LQKENI in the germline V gene. V was cut by 6 bases and J by 2 bases, with 16 bases left in between. The CDR3 sequence is 16 residues long. This CDR3 is CASSAGTGINTGELFF. The CDR3 nucleotides are TGTGCCAGCTCGGCTGGGACTGGTATAAACACCGGGGAGCTGTTTTTT.

The rearrangement uses TRBV6-4 and TRBJ1-3; tentative D call: TRBD1 (5 bases). Germline values: CDR1 MRHNA, CDR2 SNTAGT. Trimming took off 8 bases at V and 0 bases at J, with 11 bases between the two ends. This CDR3 region has 14 residues. The CDR3 DNA reads TGTGCCAGCCCCTGGACAAGCTCTGGAAACACCATATATTTT. Protein: CASPWTSSGNTIYF.

The chain combines TRBV7-2 with TRBJ2-1; D remains ambiguous. Trimming stripped 2 bases from V and 12 bases from J, with 14 bases between. CDR1 and CDR2 (germline): SGHTA, FQGNSA. The CDR3 runs 13 residues. CDR3 sequence reads: CASSLSIPSGQFF. CDR3 nucleotide sequence: TGTGCCAGCAGCTTATCCATACCTAGTGGGCAGTTCTTC.

The chain employs TRBV2 and TRBJ1-4; D unresolved. V lost 2 bases to trimming and J lost 8 bases, with 6 bases between them. Germline CDR1 reads SNHLY; CDR2 reads FYNNEI. This CDR3 has 12 residues. CDR3 region: CASSEPQEKLFF. CDR3 bases: TGTGCCAGCAGTGAACCCCAGGAAAAACTGTTTTTT.

The V and J genes are TRBV6-5 and TRBJ2-3; the D gene is possibly TRBD2 (5 bases). Deletions cut 4 bases from V and 8 bases from J, with 7 bases between. Germline CDR1 reads MNHEY; CDR2 reads SVGAGI. The CDR3 length is 11 residues. The DNA for the CDR3 is TGTGCCAGCAGTTTTCGGGGTACGCAGTATTTT. It translates to CASSFRGTQYF.

The chain joins TRBV30 to TRBJ2-3; 9 nucleotides agree with TRBD1. Trimming removed 0 bases from V and 4 bases from J; junction bases left unmatched: 2. From germline, CDR1 is GTSNPN and CDR2 SVGIG (reference sequence). The CDR3 spans 14 residues. Here the CDR3 DNA reads TGTGCCTGGAGTGTGGACAGGGGCCCAGATACGCAGTATTTT. It translates to CAWSVDRGPDTQYF.

This chain uses TRBV9 with TRBJ1-5; no clear D gene. The CDR3 runs to 13 residues. Germline V gene sequence: CDR1 SGDLS, CDR2 YYNGEE. Between the trimmed V and J ends, which lost 3 bases and 0 bases, there was a span of 4 bases. Here the CDR3 DNA reads TGTGCCAGCAGCGCCAATAGCAATCAGCCCCAGCATTTT. Protein: CASSANSNQPQHF.

The chain carries TRBV7-9 and TRBJ1-2; 8 bases are shared with TRBD1. Losses at the gene ends were 4 bases for V and 6 bases for J; bases not matched to a gene: 7. Germline CDR1 reads SEHNR; CDR2 reads FQNEAQ (reference sequence). CDR3 size: 14 residues. CDR3 DNA sequence: TGTGCCAGCAGCTCGATCGACAGGGGCGATGGCTACACCTTC. Translating gives CASSSIDRGDGYTF.

This clone has more than one count but fewer than ten. An end of the junction differs from the germline gene, which may be a read error. J is TRBJ1-4 and V is TRBV5-1; 7 nucleotides agree with TRBD1. Germline loops: CDR1 SGHRS, CDR2 YFSETQ. CDR3 length: 14 amino acids. CDR3 coding DNA: TGCGCCAGCAGCCCCGGGACAGCTAAGGAAAAACTGTTTTTT. Translation gives CASSPGTAKEKLFF.

This chain uses TRBV5-1 with TRBJ1-2, with D perhaps TRBD1 (5 bases). Trimming stripped 6 bases from V and 6 bases from J, with 21 bases between. CDR1 is SGHRS and CDR2 is YFSETQ in the germline V gene. The CDR3 loop spans 15 amino acids. Written as DNA, the CDR3 is TGCGCCAGCACAAGAGGCAGGGTTGGTTTAGATGGCTACACCTTC. Amino acids: CASTRGRVGLDGYTF. Using reference TRBV5-1 and TRBJ1-2 for the parts outside the CDR3, the full variable domain is KAGVTQTPRYLIKTRGQQVTLSCSPISGHRSVSWYQQTPGQGLQFLFEYFSETQRNKGNFPGRFSGRQFSNSRSEMNVSTLELGDSALYLCASTRGRVGLDGYTFGSGTRLTVV.

V is TRBV3-1 (or the pseudogene TRBV3-2) and J is TRBJ1-2, with a possible D match to TRBD1 (6 bases). Trimming cost V 1 base and J 4 bases, with 7 bases left between them. Germline-derived CDR1 and CDR2 are LGHDT and YNNKEL (reference sequence). The CDR3 extends over 13 amino acids. The CDR3 reads CASSQGTAYGYTF. In nucleotides, the CDR3 is TGTGCCAGCAGCCAAGGGACAGCCTATGGCTACACCTTC.

The chain employs TRBV10-3 and TRBJ2-7; 7 nucleotides line up with TRBD1. CDR3 length: 22 residues. CDR1 ENHRY and CDR2 SYGVKD come from the germline V gene. V shed 7 bases and J 4 bases; nucleotides not matched to a gene: 34. This chain's CDR3 is CAINYRDSRIPPDSDVYYEQYV. CDR3 coding DNA: TGTGCCATCAACTATAGGGACAGTCGGATCCCACCAGACTCGGACGTCTATTACGAGCAGTACGTC.

The chain employs TRBV18 and TRBJ2-1; D uncertain. V lost 0 bases and J 0 bases, leaving 12 bases between the germline ends. Per the germline V gene, CDR1 is KGHSH and CDR2 is LQKENI. The CDR3 length is 17 residues. The CDR3 spells CASSPPGLRSSYNEQFF. CDR3 sequence (DNA): TGTGCCAGCTCACCACCGGGTTTAAGGAGCTCCTACAATGAGCAGTTCTTC.

The rearrangement links TRBV6-1 to TRBJ2-6; D is unresolved. The germline V and J ends were trimmed by 1 base and 2 bases, with 9 bases remaining between them. The germline V gene encodes CDR1 MNHNS and CDR2 SASEGT. The CDR3 is 16 amino acids. CDR3 in DNA: TGTGCCAGCAGTGAAGTCCCGAGGACTGGGGCCAACGTCCTGACTTTC. As protein: CASSEVPRTGANVLTF.

The chain links TRBV6-2 or TRBV6-3 to TRBJ2-1, with TRBD2 identical over 11 bases. This CDR3 is built from 16 residues. The junction had 2 bases not matched to a gene; V was cut back by 4 bases and J by 0 bases. Germline CDR1 MNHEY, CDR2 SVGEGT. The CDR3 DNA follows: TGTGCCAGCAGTTTAGGACTAGCGGGCTCCTACAATGAGCAGTTCTTC. This sequence encodes CASSLGLAGSYNEQFF.

The chain employs TRBV5-1 and TRBJ1-1; 7 positions agree with TRBD1. Germline V gives CDR1 SGHRS, CDR2 YFSETQ. The V gene end was trimmed by 9 bases and the J gene end by 0 bases; junction bases not matched to a gene: 8. The CDR3 spans 14 residues. CDR3 sequence reads: CATAAGQMNTEAFF. DNA for the CDR3: TGCGCCACCGCCGCGGGACAGATGAACACTGAAGCTTTCTTT.

The chain couples TRBV6-5 to TRBJ1-2; D uncertain. The CDR3 runs 14 residues. Germline assignment: CDR1 MNHEY and CDR2 SVGAGI. V lost 6 bases to trimming and J lost 0 bases, with 11 bases between them. The CDR3 DNA follows: TGTGCCAGCAGCCCCGTGGCAGCTAACTATGGCTACACCTTC. The encoded protein is CASSPVAANYGYTF.

The chain has TRBV6-1 and TRBJ1-2; a weak D match, TRBD1 (6 bases). Germline V gives CDR1 MNHNS, CDR2 SASEGT. Trimming removed 1 base at V and 4 bases at J, with 13 bases between. The CDR3 has 15 amino acids. The CDR3 loop reads CASSEVLGAGYGYTF. CDR3 in DNA: TGTGCCAGCAGTGAAGTGTTGGGGGCTGGCTATGGCTACACCTTC.

The chain combines TRBV6-4 with TRBJ2-1, with TRBD2 matching 14 bases. Germline V gene lookup returns CDR1 MRHNA and CDR2 SNTAGT. This CDR3 has 15 residues. V was clipped by 6 bases and J by 8 bases; unmatched bases: 6. CDR3 sequence (DNA): TGTGCCAGCAGCCGACTAGCGGGGGGGTATGATGAGCAGTTCTTC. As protein: CASSRLAGGYDEQFF.

This sequence joins TRBV18 and TRBJ1-4; a possible D gene is TRBD1 (5 bases). Between the trimmed V and J ends, which lost 2 bases and 3 bases, there was a span of 7 bases. This CDR3 spans 14 amino acids. Germline V gene lookup returns CDR1 KGHSH and CDR2 LQKENI. The CDR3 loop reads CASSPDSANEKLFF. In DNA form, the CDR3 reads TGTGCCAGCTCACCAGACAGCGCTAATGAAAAACTGTTTTTT.

The rearrangement uses TRBV6-5 and TRBJ1-4; possible D gene TRBD1, 5 bases. Trimming removed 8 bases at V and 3 bases at J, with 13 bases between. CDR1 MNHEY and CDR2 SVGAGI come from the germline V gene. The CDR3 consists of 14 residues. CDR3 residues: CASRLGGSNEKLFF. CDR3 nucleotides: TGTGCCAGCCGCCTGGGGGGTTCTAATGAAAAACTGTTTTTT.

The chain is built from TRBV7-3 and TRBJ1-1; 9 bases line up with TRBD1. The CDR3 length is 14 residues. Germline V lookup: CDR1 SGHTA, CDR2 FQGTGA. V was clipped by 5 bases and J by 5 bases; unmatched bases: 6. CDR3 amino acids: CASSPTTGGTEAFF. DNA for the CDR3: TGTGCCAGCAGCCCTACGACAGGGGGTACTGAAGCTTTCTTT.